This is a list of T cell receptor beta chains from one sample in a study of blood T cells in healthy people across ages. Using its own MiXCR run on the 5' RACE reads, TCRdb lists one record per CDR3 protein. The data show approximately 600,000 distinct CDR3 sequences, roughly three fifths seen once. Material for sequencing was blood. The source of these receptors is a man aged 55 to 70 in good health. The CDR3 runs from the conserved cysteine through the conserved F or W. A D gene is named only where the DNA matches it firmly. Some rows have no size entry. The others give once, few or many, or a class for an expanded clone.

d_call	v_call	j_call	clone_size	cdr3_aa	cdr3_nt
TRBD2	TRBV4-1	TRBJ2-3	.	CASSLSSGGGTDTQYF	TGCGCCAGCAGCCTCTCTAGCGGGGGAGGCACAGATACGCAGTATTTT
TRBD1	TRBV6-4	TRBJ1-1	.	CASGQGEVEAFF	TGTGCCAGCGGCCAGGGGGAGGTTGAAGCTTTCTTT
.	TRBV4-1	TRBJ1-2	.	CASSQIVRSGPGGYTF	TGCGCCAGCAGCCAAATAGTCAGGTCCGGGCCAGGAGGCTACACCTTC
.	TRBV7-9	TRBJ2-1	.	CASSLVGGANSGEQFF	TGTGCCAGCAGCTTAGTTGGGGGGGCAAATTCAGGGGAGCAGTTCTTC
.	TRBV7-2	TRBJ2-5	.	CASSPGTLPETQYF	TGTGCCAGCAGCCCCGGGACTCTTCCGGAGACCCAGTACTTC
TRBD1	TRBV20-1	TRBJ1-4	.	CSARDPDREYEKLFF	TGCAGTGCTAGAGATCCTGACAGGGAGTATGAAAAACTGTTTTTT
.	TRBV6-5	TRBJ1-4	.	CAGSYSGREKLFF	TGTGCCGGCAGTTACTCGGGTCGAGAAAAACTGTTTTTT
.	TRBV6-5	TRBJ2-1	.	CASSGRASYNEQFF	TGTGCCAGCAGTGGACGAGCTTCCTACAATGAGCAGTTCTTC
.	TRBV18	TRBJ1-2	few	CASSQAANYGYTF	TGTGCCAGCAGCCAAGCCGCTAACTATGGCTACACCTTC
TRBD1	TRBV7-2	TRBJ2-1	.	CASRETGVETQFF	TGTGCCAGCAGAGAAACAGGGGTAGAGACCCAGTTCTTC
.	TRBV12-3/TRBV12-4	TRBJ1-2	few	CASSLTAGYGYTF	TGTGCCAGCAGTCTTACGGCCGGGTATGGCTACACCTTC
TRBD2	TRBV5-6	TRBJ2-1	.	CASSLAAGGQYNEQFF	TGTGCCAGCAGCTTGGCGGCGGGGGGGCAGTACAATGAGCAGTTCTTC
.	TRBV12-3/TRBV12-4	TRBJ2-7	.	CASSLPRDTFYEQYF	TGTGCCAGCAGTCTTCCCCGGGACACTTTCTACGAGCAGTACTTC
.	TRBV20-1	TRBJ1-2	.	CSASHRGGSGGYTF	TGCAGTGCTAGCCATCGCGGGGGTTCAGGTGGCTACACCTTC
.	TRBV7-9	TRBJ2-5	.	CASSLDDIQETQYF	TGTGCCAGCAGCTTAGATGACATCCAAGAGACCCAGTACTTC
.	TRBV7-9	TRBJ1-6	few	CASSLGRGQASPLHF	TGTGCCAGCAGCTTAGGACGGGGGCAGGCTTCACCCCTCCACTTT
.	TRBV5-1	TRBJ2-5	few	CASSWGDIRTGETQYF	TGCGCCAGCAGCTGGGGCGACATCCGAACAGGGGAGACCCAGTACTTC
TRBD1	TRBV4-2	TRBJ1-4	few	CASSPGTAASGGEKLFF	TGTGCCAGCAGCCCGGGGACAGCCGCTTCGGGGGGTGAAAAACTGTTTTTT
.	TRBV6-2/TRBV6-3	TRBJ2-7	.	CASSGGTYPYEQYF	TGTGCCAGCAGTGGGGGGACTTACCCCTACGAGCAGTACTTC
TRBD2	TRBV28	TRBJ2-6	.	CASSLQLAGGAVDSSGANVLTF	TGTGCCAGCAGTTTACAACTAGCGGGGGGAGCTGTAGATTCCTCTGGGGCCAACGTCCTGACTTTC
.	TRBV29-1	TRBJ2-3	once	CGARTSDTQYF	TGCGGCGCCCGGACCTCAGATACGCAGTATTTT
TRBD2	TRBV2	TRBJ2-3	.	CASSGGLAGPTDTQYF	TGTGCCAGCAGTGGGGGACTAGCGGGGCCCACAGATACGCAGTATTTT
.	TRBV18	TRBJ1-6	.	CASSSGTERNLHF	TGTGCCAGCTCATCCGGGACCGAACGTAACCTCCACTTT
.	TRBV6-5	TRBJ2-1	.	CASWSASEQFF	TGTGCCAGTTGGTCGGCCTCAGAGCAGTTCTTC
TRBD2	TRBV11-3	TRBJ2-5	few	CASSLGTSGVETQYF	TGTGCCAGCAGCTTAGGGACTAGCGGGGTTGAGACCCAGTACTTC
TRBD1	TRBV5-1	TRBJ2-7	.	CASSLGQGKGEQYF	TGCGCCAGCAGCTTGGGACAGGGTAAGGGCGAGCAGTACTTC
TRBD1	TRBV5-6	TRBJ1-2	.	CASSPGGGRQGGNYGYTF	TGTGCCAGCAGCCCAGGGGGAGGTCGACAGGGGGGCAACTATGGCTACACCTTC
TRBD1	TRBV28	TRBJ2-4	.	CASRLGGGQGHLQAKNIQYF	TGTGCCAGCCGCTTAGGTGGGGGACAGGGGCATTTACAAGCCAAAAACATTCAGTACTTC
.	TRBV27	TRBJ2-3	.	CASSPYDRPTDTQYF	TGTGCCAGCAGTCCCTATGACAGGCCCACAGATACGCAGTATTTT
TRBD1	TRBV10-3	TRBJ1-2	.	CAISEPGTGDGYGYTF	TGTGCCATCAGTGAGCCCGGGACAGGGGATGGATATGGCTACACCTTC
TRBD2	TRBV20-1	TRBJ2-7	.	CSATGTSGGLNKDEQYF	TGCAGTGCTACTGGGACTAGCGGGGGCCTCAATAAGGACGAGCAGTACTTC
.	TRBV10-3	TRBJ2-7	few	CAISESFSDEQYF	TGTGCCATCAGTGAGTCCTTCAGCGACGAGCAGTACTTC
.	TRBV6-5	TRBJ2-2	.	CASSYRLAYTGELFF	TGTGCCAGCAGTTACAGACTGGCCTACACCGGGGAGCTGTTTTTT
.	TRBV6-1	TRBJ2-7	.	CASSEGMSSYSEQYF	TGTGCCAGCAGTGAAGGAATGAGCTCCTACAGTGAGCAGTACTTC
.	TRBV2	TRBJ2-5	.	CASKVSEQETQYF	TGTGCCAGCAAGGTGTCGGAACAAGAGACCCAGTACTTC
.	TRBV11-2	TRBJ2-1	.	CASSSTGLLSNEQFF	TGTGCCAGCAGCTCGACAGGTCTTCTTAGCAATGAGCAGTTCTTC
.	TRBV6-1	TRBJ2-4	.	CASSGLEGDEQYF	TGTGCCAGCAGTGGACTAGAAGGGGATGAGCAGTACTTC
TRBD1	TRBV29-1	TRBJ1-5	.	CSVIGGGGGNQPQHF	TGCAGCGTTATCGGTGGAGGGGGCGGTAATCAGCCCCAGCATTTT
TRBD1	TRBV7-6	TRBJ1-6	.	CASSLGQGGHSPLHF	TGTGCCAGCAGCTTAGGACAGGGGGGGCATTCACCCCTCCACTTT
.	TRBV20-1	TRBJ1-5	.	CSARTEVYSNQPQHF	TGCAGTGCTAGAACGGAGGTTTATAGCAATCAGCCCCAGCATTTT
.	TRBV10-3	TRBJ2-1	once	CAISQGFYNEQFF	TGTGCCATCAGCCAGGGGTTCTACAATGAGCAGTTCTTC
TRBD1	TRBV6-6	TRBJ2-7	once	CASRGVGGGISWSEQYF	TGTGCCAGCCGAGGGGTAGGGGGCGGAATAAGTTGGTCCGAGCAGTACTTC
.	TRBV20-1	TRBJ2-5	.	CSARNIGETQYF	TGCAGTGCTAGGAACATCGGAGAGACCCAGTACTTC
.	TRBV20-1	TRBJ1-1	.	CSARETVRTEAFF	TGCAGTGCTAGAGAGACAGTAAGGACTGAAGCTTTCTTT
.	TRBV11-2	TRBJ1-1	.	CASSLVVGVSEAFF	TGTGCCAGCAGCTTAGTGGTGGGAGTAAGTGAAGCTTTCTTT
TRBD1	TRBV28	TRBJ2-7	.	CASSSLGQGRSYEQYF	TGTGCCAGCAGTTCCCTCGGACAGGGCCGCTCCTACGAGCAGTACTTC
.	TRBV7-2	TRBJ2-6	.	CASSLRGTPGANVLTF	TGTGCCAGCAGCTTACGAGGGACCCCTGGGGCCAACGTCCTGACTTTC
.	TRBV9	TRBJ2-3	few	CASSPRGGVVTDTQYF	TGTGCCAGCAGCCCTAGGGGGGGCGTAGTGACAGATACGCAGTATTTT
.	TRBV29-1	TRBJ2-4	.	CSVGGWVKNIQYF	TGCAGCGTTGGAGGCTGGGTAAAAAACATTCAGTACTTC
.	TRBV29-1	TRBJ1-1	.	CSVEWGEAFF	TGCAGCGTTGAATGGGGGGAAGCTTTCTTT
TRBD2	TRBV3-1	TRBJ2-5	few	CASSPEGGGPTQNQETQYF	TGTGCCAGCAGTCCCGAGGGCGGGGGGCCCACCCAAAACCAAGAGACCCAGTACTTC
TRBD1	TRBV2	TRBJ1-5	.	CASRRTGGVDQPQHF	TGTGCCAGCAGGAGGACAGGGGGGGTCGATCAGCCCCAGCATTTT
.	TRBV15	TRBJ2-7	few	CATSRERVGSYEQYF	TGTGCCACCAGCAGAGAAAGGGTGGGGTCCTACGAGCAGTACTTC
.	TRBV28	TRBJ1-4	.	CASRFSQGGWEKLFF	TGTGCCAGCAGATTTTCGCAGGGAGGTTGGGAAAAACTGTTTTTT
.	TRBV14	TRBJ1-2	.	CASSQGGSGYYGYTF	TGTGCCAGCAGCCAAGGTGGCTCCGGCTACTATGGCTACACCTTC